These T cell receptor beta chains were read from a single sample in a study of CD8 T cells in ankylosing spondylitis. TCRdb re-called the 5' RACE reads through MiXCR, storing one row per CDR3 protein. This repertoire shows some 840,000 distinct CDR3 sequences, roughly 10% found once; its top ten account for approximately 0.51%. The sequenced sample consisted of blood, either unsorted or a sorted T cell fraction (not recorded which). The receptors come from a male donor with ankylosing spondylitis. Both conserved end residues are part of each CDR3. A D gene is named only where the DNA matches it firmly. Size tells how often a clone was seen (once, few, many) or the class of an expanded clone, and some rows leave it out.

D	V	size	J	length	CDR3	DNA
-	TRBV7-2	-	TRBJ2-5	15	CASSSGHSTAETQYF	TGTGCCAGCAGCTCGGGACACTCAACGGCGGAGACCCAGTACTTC
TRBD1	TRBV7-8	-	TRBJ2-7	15	CASSLDGTESYEQYF	TGTGCCAGCAGCTTAGACGGGACAGAGTCCTACGAGCAGTACTTC
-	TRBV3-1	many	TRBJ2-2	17	CASSQDRGDSHTGELFF	TGTGCCAGCAGCCAAGACCGAGGGGATAGTCACACCGGGGAGCTGTTTTTT
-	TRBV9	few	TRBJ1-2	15	CASSVSKGRSYGYTF	TGTGCCAGCAGCGTTAGTAAGGGCCGAAGCTATGGCTACACCTTC
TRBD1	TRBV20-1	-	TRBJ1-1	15	CSARVTQQGAGEAFF	TGCAGTGCTAGAGTAACGCAACAGGGGGCGGGTGAAGCTTTCTTT
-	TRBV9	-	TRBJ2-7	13	CASSNTVSSAQYF	TGTGCCAGCAGCAATACAGTGAGTTCCGCGCAGTACTTC
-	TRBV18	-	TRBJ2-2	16	CASSPRGTFVTGELFF	TGTGCCAGCTCACCACGGGGGACATTCGTCACCGGGGAGCTGTTTTTT
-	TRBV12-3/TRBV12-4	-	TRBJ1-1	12	CASRAGRISAFF	TGTGCCAGCAGGGCGGGGCGAATCTCTGCTTTCTTT
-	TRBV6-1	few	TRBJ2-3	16	CASTDLRSESTDTQYF	TGTGCCAGCACCGATCTACGGAGCGAGAGCACAGATACGCAGTATTTT
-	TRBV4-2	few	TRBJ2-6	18	CASSVRASTDSGANVLTF	TGTGCCAGCAGCGTCAGGGCTTCAACAGATTCTGGGGCCAACGTCCTGACTTTC
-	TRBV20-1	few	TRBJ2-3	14	CSHGWRTSTDTQYF	TGCAGTCACGGCTGGCGGACTAGCACAGATACGCAGTATTTT
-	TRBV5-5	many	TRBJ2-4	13	CASSLFRENIQYF	TGTGCCAGCAGCTTGTTCAGGGAAAACATTCAGTACTTC
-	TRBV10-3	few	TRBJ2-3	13	CATTLREEDTQYF	TGTGCCACCACCTTAAGGGAGGAAGATACGCAGTATTTT
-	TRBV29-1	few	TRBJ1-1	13	CSVAGRVNTEAFF	TGCAGCGTGGCGGGACGGGTAAACACTGAAGCTTTCTTT
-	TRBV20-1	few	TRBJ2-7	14	CSARDRPRSYEQYF	TGCAGTGCTAGAGATCGGCCCCGCTCCTACGAGCAGTACTTC
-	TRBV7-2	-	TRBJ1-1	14	CASSRTTSNTEALF	TGTGCCAGCAGCAGAACCACTTCGAACACTGAAGCTCTCTTT
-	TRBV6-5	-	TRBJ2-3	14	CASSYSYSTDTQYF	TGTGCCAGCAGTTACTCCTATAGCACAGATACGCAGTATTTT
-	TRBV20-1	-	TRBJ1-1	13	CSSLTEPNTEAFF	TGCAGTTCTCTGACGGAGCCGAACACTGAAGCTTTCTTT
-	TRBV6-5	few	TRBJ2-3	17	CASSFLRPATFRNTQYF	TGTGCCAGCAGTTTCCTGAGGCCGGCCACCTTCCGAAATACGCAGTATTTT
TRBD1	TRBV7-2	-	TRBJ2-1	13	CATVDRGLGEQFF	TGTGCCACTGTTGACAGGGGGCTAGGTGAGCAGTTCTTC
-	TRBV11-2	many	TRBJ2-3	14	CASSFTSRVDTQYF	TGTGCCAGCAGCTTTACATCTAGAGTGGATACGCAGTATTTT
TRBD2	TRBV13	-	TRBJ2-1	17	CASSSLPGLAAHNEQFF	TGTGCCAGCAGCTCACTGCCGGGACTAGCGGCACACAATGAGCAGTTCTTC
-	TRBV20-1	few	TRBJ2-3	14	CSALEGNRADTQYF	TGCAGTGCTCTAGAGGGCAACAGGGCAGATACGCAGTATTTT
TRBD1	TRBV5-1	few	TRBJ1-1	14	CASGLLDRASEAFF	TGCGCCAGCGGTCTTCTGGACAGGGCGAGTGAAGCTTTCTTT
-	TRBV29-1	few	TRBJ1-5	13	CSVSRGFNQPQHF	TGCAGCGTCAGCAGGGGTTTCAATCAGCCCCAGCATTTT
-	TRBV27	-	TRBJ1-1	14	CASSPPRGDTEAFF	TGTGCCAGCAGTCCCCCTAGGGGGGACACTGAAGCTTTCTTT
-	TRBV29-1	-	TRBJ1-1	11	CSVDQTVEAFF	TGCAGCGTTGATCAAACCGTTGAAGCTTTCTTT
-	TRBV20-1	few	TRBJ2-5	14	CSAPRQGPQETQYF	TGCAGTGCCCCCCGGCAAGGGCCCCAAGAGACCCAGTACTTC
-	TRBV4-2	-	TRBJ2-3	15	CASSQDKVATDTQYF	TGTGCCAGCAGCCAAGATAAGGTAGCGACAGATACGCAGTATTTT
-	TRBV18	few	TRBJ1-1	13	CASSPLKERGAFF	TGTGCCAGCTCACCCTTAAAGGAAAGAGGGGCTTTCTTT
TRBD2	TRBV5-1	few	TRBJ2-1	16	CASSLEVAGRYNEQFF	TGCGCCAGCAGCTTGGAAGTAGCGGGGAGGTACAATGAGCAGTTCTTC
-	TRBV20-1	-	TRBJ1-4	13	CSASLGRNEKLFF	TGCAGTGCTAGTCTGGGTAGGAATGAAAAACTGTTTTTT
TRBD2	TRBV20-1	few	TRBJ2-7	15	CSASSEGLETYEQYF	TGCAGTGCTAGCAGTGAGGGACTAGAGACCTACGAGCAGTACTTC
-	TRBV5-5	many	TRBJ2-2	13	CASSSSFTGELFF	TGTGCCAGCAGCTCCAGTTTCACCGGGGAGCTGTTTTTT
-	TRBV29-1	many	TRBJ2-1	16	CSVVTGRGVSYNEQFF	TGCAGCGTCGTAACAGGGAGGGGGGTTTCCTACAATGAGCAGTTCTTC
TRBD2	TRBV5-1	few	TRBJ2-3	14	CASSAGGHTDTQYF	TGCGCCAGCAGCGCGGGGGGACACACAGATACGCAGTATTTT
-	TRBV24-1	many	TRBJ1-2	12	CAIKGINYGYTF	TGTGCCATTAAAGGCATCAACTATGGCTACACCTTC
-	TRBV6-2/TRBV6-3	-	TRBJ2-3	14	CASKYGNSRDTQYF	TGTGCCAGCAAGTATGGGAACTCACGCGATACGCAGTATTTT
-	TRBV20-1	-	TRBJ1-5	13	CSASSHLNQPQHF	TGCAGTGCTAGTTCGCACCTCAATCAGCCCCAGCATTTT
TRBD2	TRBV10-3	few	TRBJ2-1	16	CAISDLNGGAGNEQFF	TGTGCCATCAGTGACCTTAACGGGGGGGCCGGCAATGAGCAGTTCTTC
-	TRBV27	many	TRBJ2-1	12	CASSSYVGEQFF	TGTGCCAGCAGTTCTTATGTTGGTGAGCAGTTCTTC
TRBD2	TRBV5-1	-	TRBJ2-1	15	CASSPLAGGEYEQFF	TGCGCCAGCAGCCCTCTAGCGGGGGGCGAGTATGAGCAGTTCTTC
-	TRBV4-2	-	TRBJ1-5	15	CASSQSTVSNQPQHF	TGTGCCAGCAGCCAAAGCACAGTAAGCAATCAGCCCCAGCATTTT
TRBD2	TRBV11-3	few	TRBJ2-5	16	CASSPGGGGEGETQYF	TGTGCCAGCAGCCCCGGGGGCGGGGGGGAAGGCGAGACCCAGTACTTC
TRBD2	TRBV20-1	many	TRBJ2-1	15	CSGVEAGAVYNEQFF	TGCAGTGGCGTGGAAGCGGGAGCCGTCTACAATGAGCAGTTCTTC
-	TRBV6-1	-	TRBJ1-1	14	CASSVGNMNTEAFF	TGTGCCAGCAGTGTCGGGAACATGAACACTGAAGCTTTCTTT